A single sample is the source of the 6 T cell receptor beta chains below, sequenced in a study of T cells in Graves' hyperthyroidism and ophthalmopathy (dated by TCRdb to about 2019). Libraries were prepared through multiplex PCR. The sample was run on an Illumina HiSeq 2000. TCR beta CDR3 regions were amplified from RNA transcripts. The first round of RT-PCR for the TCR CDR3 was performed with the HTBI primer set and the Qiagen OneStep RT-PCR kit. The public sequencing data were trimmed at Q25 with fastp and processed into clonotypes with MiXCR by TCRdb, which kept only in-frame beta chains. Each entry merges the rows of one CDR3 protein and shows their most common DNA and genes. The sample has around 400,000 distinct CDR3 sequences on record, more than 15% of them singletons. 25% to 35% of the sample rests with the top ten. The sequenced sample consisted of blood. The source is a woman under 30 with Graves' hyperthyroidism that later progressed to Graves' ophthalmopathy.

This clonotype was seen ten or more times. The genes are TRBV28 and TRBJ2-7, with D tentatively TRBD1 (5 bases). Per the germline V gene, CDR1 is MDHEN and CDR2 is SYDVKM. The CDR3 is 13 residues long. V was shortened by 3 bases and J by 4 bases, with 10 bases between the two germline ends. CDR3 region: CASSFQGYYEQYF. As DNA, the CDR3 is TGTGCCAGCAGTTTCCAGGGATATTACGAGCAGTACTTC. Together with reference TRBV28 and TRBJ2-7, the CDR3 gives the full variable domain: DVKVTQSSRYLVKRTGEKVFLECVQDMDHENMFWYRQDPGLGLRLIYFSYDVKMKEKGDIPEGYSVSREKKERFSLILESASTNQTSMYLCASSFQGYYEQYFGPGTRLTVT.

In this sample, this clonotype turned up a few times. DNA for the CDR3: TGTGCCATCGGACCGGGATATGAAGCTTTCTTT. Protein product: CAIGPGYEAFF. V gene TRBV27 combines with J gene TRBJ1-1; D unresolved. CDR1 is MNHEY and CDR2 is SMNVEV in the germline V gene (reference sequence). CDR3 length: 11 amino acids. V lost 10 bases, J lost 7 bases, and 13 bases lay in between.

This clonotype was counted only a few times. V gene TRBV4-2 combines with J gene TRBJ2-5; D remains unclear. Deletions cut 0 bases from V and 5 bases from J, with 25 bases between. This CDR3 region has 19 residues. Germline CDR1 LGHNA, CDR2 YNFKEQ. The chain's CDR3 is CASSQDLAPGTSYRETQYF. The DNA of the CDR3 is TGTGCCAGCAGCCAAGATTTGGCCCCCGGAACGAGCTATCGGGAGACCCAGTACTTC.

This clonotype was counted ten times or more. J is TRBJ2-1 and V is TRBV20-1; TRBD2 matches 11 bases. The CDR3 is 17 amino acids. The J segment lost 7 bases and the V segment lost 0 bases, leaving 11 bases of the junction unmatched. CDR1 is DFQATT and CDR2 is SNEGSKA in the germline V gene (reference sequence). The CDR3 sequence is CSAREQVRLAGRNEQFF. As DNA, the CDR3 is TGCAGTGCTAGAGAACAAGTACGACTAGCGGGGAGGAATGAGCAGTTCTTC.

This clonotype was seen a few times. The chain employs TRBV29-1 and TRBJ2-2; 8 bases agree with TRBD1. This CDR3 is built from 15 residues. V trimming: 3 bases; J trimming: 4 bases; junction bases outside the gene matches: 7. Germline-derived CDR1 and CDR2 are SQVTM and ANQGSEA. The CDR3 region is CSVESPGGFTGELFF. CDR3 coding DNA: TGCAGCGTTGAGTCCCCAGGGGGCTTCACCGGGGAGCTGTTTTTT.

There are many counts of this clonotype. The chain employs TRBV20-1 and TRBJ2-3; D remains unclear. The germline V and J ends were trimmed by 1 base and 4 bases, with 6 bases remaining between them. Germline CDR1 and CDR2: DFQATT and SNEGSKA (reference sequence). CDR3 size: 12 residues. The CDR3: CSARGGADTQYF. The CDR3 coding sequence is TGCAGTGCTAGAGGTGGCGCAGATACGCAGTATTTT.